The 9 T cell receptor beta chains presented below share a single source sample, sequenced in a study of T cell responses to AZD1222 COVID-19 vaccine. Sequenced by immunoSEQ multiplex PCR; TCRdb stores in-frame clones only, minus some. The data contain under 200,000 clones, around nine tenths of them seen just once; the ten biggest clones take up approximately 4%. The material sequenced was peripheral blood, taken 28 days after the second dose of the MenACWY control vaccine. The receptor set was obtained from an adult who received the MenACWY meningococcal vaccine as a control.

The chain has TRBV3-1 (or the pseudogene TRBV3-2) and TRBJ2-1, with TRBD2 identical over 9 bases. After removal of 3 bases from V and 4 bases from J, the junction contained 7 bases not matched to a gene. The length of the CDR3 is 16 residues. Germline CDR1 is LGHDT and CDR2 is YNNKEL (reference sequence). CDR3 sequence: CASSQRLAAPYNEQFF. In DNA form, the CDR3 reads TGTGCCAGCAGCCAGCGACTAGCGGCCCCATACAATGAGCAGTTCTTC.

The chain has TRBV18 and TRBJ1-2, with a weak D call TRBD1 (6 bases). V lost 4 bases, J lost 10 bases, and 13 bases lay in between. Germline lookup yields CDR1 KGHSH and CDR2 LQKENI. CDR3 length: 12 amino acids. The CDR3 nucleotides are TGTGCCAGCTCACGAGGGGACACGACCTACACCTTC. It translates to CASSRGDTTYTF.

J is TRBJ1-2 and V is TRBV5-8; the D is unclear. The germline CDR1 and CDR2 sequences are SGHTS and YDEGEE. The CDR3 totals 13 residues. Trimming shortened V by 4 bases and J by 4 bases, and 11 bases separated the two germline ends. CDR3 region: CASSREGGYGYTF. For the CDR3, the DNA is TGTGCCAGCAGCAGAGAGGGCGGCTATGGCTACACCTTC.

The chain combines TRBV21-1 with TRBJ1-3; the D call TRBD1 from the table was never checked on the DNA. TRBV21-1 has pseudogene status. This CDR3 is built from 19 residues. CDR3 in DNA: TGTGCCAGCAGCAAAAACCCGGGACAGGGAACATCAGGGTGGAACACCATATATTTT. Protein: CASSKNPGQGTSGWNTIYF.

V usage is TRBV6-5 and J usage is TRBJ1-6; 8 bases are shared with TRBD1. The CDR3 extends over 15 amino acids. V lost 2 bases, J lost 7 bases, and 4 bases stayed unmatched. Germline V gives CDR1 MNHEY, CDR2 SVGAGI. CDR3 loop: CASSYEGQVNSPLHF. The CDR3 nucleotides read TGTGCCAGCAGTTACGAGGGACAGGTCAATTCACCCCTCCACTTT.

The CDR3 loop reads CASSEGNTGELFF. CDR3 in DNA: TGCGCCAGCAGTGAGGGAAACACCGGGGAGCTGTTTTTT. The chain links TRBV10-1 to TRBJ2-2, with D uncertain. The CDR3 is 13 amino acids. The V and J ends lost 2 bases and 2 bases respectively, with 3 bases between them. Germline V gives CDR1 WNHNN, CDR2 SYGVQD (reference sequence).

The chain combines TRBV7-9 with TRBJ2-3; either TRBD1 or TRBD2 may supply D (7 bases each). The CDR3 is 16 residues long. V was cut by 4 bases and J by 4 bases, with 18 bases left in between. Germline CDR1 reads SEHNR; CDR2 reads FQNEAQ (reference sequence). CDR3 bases: TGTGCCAGCAGCTCACCAGGGAGGGGGCGCGCAGATACGCAGTATTTT. Protein: CASSSPGRGRADTQYF.

This chain uses TRBV6-5 with TRBJ1-4; D is undetermined. Trimming left V 6 bases short and J 0 bases short, with 11 bases between. Germline lookup yields CDR1 MNHEY and CDR2 SVGAGI. The CDR3 consists of 15 residues. In DNA form, the CDR3 reads TGTGCCAGCAGACCCCCCCGGCCAACTAATGAAAAACTGTTTTTT. This gives the protein CASRPPRPTNEKLFF.

Regarding this clone: This sample also contains other DNA sequences that code for the same CDR3. The V call is TRBV11-3, the J call TRBJ1-2; 10 bases match TRBD1. CDR1 and CDR2 (germline): SGHNT, YENEEA. This CDR3 is 15 amino acids long. V shed 1 base and J 6 bases; nucleotides not matched to a gene: 5. The CDR3 DNA follows: TGTGCCAGCAGCTTAGTCGGACAGGGGGTGGATGGCTACACCTTC. This codes for CASSLVGQGVDGYTF.